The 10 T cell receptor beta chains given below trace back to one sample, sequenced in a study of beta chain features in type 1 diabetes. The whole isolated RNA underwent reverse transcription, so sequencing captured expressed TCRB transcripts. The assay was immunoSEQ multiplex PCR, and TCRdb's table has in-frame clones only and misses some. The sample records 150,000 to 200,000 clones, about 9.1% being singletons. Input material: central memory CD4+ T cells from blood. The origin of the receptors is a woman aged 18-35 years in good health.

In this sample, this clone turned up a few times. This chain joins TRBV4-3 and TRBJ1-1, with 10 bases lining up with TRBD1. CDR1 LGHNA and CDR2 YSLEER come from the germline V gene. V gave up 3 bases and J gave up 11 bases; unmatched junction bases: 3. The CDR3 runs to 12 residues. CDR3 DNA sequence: TGCGCCAGCAGCCAGGGGACAGGGGATGCTTTCTTT. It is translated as CASSQGTGDAFF.

For the CDR3, the DNA is TGTGCCAGCAGCTTGGGGCTGGATGGCTACACCTTC. As protein: CASSLGLDGYTF. The chain carries TRBV7-2 and TRBJ1-2; D is perhaps TRBD1 (5 bases). The V end lost 3 bases, the J end lost 6 bases, and 8 bases lay between the germline ends. Looked up from germline, CDR1 is SGHTA and CDR2 is FQGNSA. There are 12 residues in the CDR3.

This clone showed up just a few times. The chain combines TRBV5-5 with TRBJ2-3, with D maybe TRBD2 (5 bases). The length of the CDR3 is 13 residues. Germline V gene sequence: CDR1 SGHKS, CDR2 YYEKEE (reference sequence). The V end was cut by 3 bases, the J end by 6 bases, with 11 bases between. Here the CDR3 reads CASSWQPGDTQYF. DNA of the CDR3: TGTGCCAGCAGCTGGCAGCCGGGGGATACGCAGTATTTT.

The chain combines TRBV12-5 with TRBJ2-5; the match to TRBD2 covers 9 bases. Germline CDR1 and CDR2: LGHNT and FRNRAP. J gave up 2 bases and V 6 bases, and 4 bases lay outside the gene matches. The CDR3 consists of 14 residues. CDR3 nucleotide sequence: TGTGCTAGTGGCTCGCGGGGGGGGCAAGAGACCCAGTACTTC. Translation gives CASGSRGGQETQYF.

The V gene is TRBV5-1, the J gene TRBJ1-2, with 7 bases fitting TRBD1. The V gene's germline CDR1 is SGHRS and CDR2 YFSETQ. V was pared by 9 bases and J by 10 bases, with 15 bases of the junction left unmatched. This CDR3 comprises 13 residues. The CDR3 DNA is TGCGCCACGACCGACCCGGGGACAGAGCTCTACACCTTC. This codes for CATTDPGTELYTF.

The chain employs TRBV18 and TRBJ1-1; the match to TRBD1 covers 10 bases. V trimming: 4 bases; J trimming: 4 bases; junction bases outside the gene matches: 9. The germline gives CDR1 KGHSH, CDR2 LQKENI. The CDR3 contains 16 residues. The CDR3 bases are TGTGCCAGCTCACTTGACAGGGGGCTAGGTGGCACTGAAGCTTTCTTT. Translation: CASSLDRGLGGTEAFF.

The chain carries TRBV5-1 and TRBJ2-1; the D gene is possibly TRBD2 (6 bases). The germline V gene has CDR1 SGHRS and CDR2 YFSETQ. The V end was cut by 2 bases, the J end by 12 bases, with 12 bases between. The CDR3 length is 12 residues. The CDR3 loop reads CASSLAQGGQFF. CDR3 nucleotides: TGCGCCAGCAGCTTAGCCCAGGGAGGGCAGTTCTTC.

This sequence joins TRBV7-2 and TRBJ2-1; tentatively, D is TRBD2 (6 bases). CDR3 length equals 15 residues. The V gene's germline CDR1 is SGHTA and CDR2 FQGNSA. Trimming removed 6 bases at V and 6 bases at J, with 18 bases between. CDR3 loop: CASSPLGTRSNEQFF. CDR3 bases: TGTGCCAGCAGTCCGTTAGGGACTCGGAGCAATGAGCAGTTCTTC.

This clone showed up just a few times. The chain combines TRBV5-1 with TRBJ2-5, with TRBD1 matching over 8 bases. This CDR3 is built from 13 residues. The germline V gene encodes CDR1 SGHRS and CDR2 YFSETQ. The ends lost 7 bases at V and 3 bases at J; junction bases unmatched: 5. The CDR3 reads CASDPTGEETQYF. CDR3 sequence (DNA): TGCGCCAGCGATCCGACAGGGGAAGAGACCCAGTACTTC.

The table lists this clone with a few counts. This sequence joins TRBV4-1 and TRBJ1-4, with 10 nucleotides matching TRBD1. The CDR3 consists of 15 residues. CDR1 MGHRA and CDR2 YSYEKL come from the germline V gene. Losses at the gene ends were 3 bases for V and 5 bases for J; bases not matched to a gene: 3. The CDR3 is CASSQGQGQNEKLFF. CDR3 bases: TGCGCCAGCAGCCAGGGACAGGGGCAAAATGAAAAACTGTTTTTT.